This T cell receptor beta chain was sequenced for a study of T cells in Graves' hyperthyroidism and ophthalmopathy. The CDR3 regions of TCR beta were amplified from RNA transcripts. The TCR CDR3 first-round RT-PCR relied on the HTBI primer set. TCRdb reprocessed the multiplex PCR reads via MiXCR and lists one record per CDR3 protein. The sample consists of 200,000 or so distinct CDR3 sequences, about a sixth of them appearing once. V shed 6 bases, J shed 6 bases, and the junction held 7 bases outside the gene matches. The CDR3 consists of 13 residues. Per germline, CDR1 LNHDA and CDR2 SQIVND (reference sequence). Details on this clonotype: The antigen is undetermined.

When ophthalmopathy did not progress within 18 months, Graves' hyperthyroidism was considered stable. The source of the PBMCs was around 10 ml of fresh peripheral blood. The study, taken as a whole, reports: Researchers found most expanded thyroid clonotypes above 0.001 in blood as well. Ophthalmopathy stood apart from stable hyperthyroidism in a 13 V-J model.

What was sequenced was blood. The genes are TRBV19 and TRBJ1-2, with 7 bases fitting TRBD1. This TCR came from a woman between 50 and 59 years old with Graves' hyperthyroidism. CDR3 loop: CASRNIGTDGYTF. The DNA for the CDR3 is TGTGCCAGTAGGAACATCGGGACAGATGGCTACACCTTC.